This T cell receptor (beta chain) was found in a study of blood T cell repertoires in COVID-19. Overall study context: Acute-phase and convalescent COVID-19 samples originated in the United States, Italy and Spain. Sample material is recorded as cDNA or gDNA derived from T cells, B-cell-depleted T cells, or PBMCs.

Which cohort a participant joined came from the clinical history participants gave. What the recovered Cohort 3 donors had was two negative PCRs, clearance, or symptom resolution. The method was immunoSEQ multiplex PCR; TCRdb's version includes in-frame clones alone and lacks a portion of them. Of 250,000 or so clones listed, more than 70% were seen once; the top ten hold over 2%. The sample was PBMCs or T cells enriched from blood (not recorded which). This clonotype originated in a woman aged 50 to 60 who had recovered from COVID-19.

DNA of the CDR3: TGCAGCGTTGAATGGCTGACAGTTATGTACCAAGAGACCCAGTACTTC. Amino acid sequence: CSVEWLTVMYQETQYF. The chain is built from TRBV29-1 and TRBJ2-5, with a weak D call TRBD1 (5 bases). Germline CDR1 and CDR2: SQVTM and ANQGSEA. With 2 bases removed from V and 0 bases from J, the gap between germline ends came to 16 bases. The CDR3 extends over 16 amino acids.